This TCR beta chain was recovered during a study of Ad26.COV2.S vaccination and SARS-CoV-2 variants. Study context: Into the muscle, Ad26.COV2.S was dosed once or twice, 56 days apart. Study-level points and caveats: There was a possibility that the TCR breadth and depth analyses underestimated total T cell responses.

Trimming cost V 6 bases and J 8 bases; bases outside gene matches: 8. The CDR3 loop spans 15 amino acids. Germline CDR1 and CDR2: KGHSH and LQKENI. Assay used: immunoSEQ multiplex PCR; TCRdb lists only in-frame clones, some missing. The sample has 410,000 or so clones; 75% to 95% are singletons. This clone was observed once. The antigen remains undetermined. Regarding treatment: roughly 20 received Ad26.COV2.S at low or high dose, single or two shots; roughly five received placebo; per-sample allocation not given. Sampling occurred on day 63 after the first vaccine or placebo injection. An Ad26 vector that expressed Wuhan-strain SARS-CoV-2 spike constituted the vaccine.

Sequenced material: peripheral blood, taken in a trial of Ad26.COV2.S vaccine versus placebo. The TCR originated in a person aged 18-65 years who received the Ad26.COV2.S COVID-19 vaccine or a placebo. V is TRBV18 and J is TRBJ2-4; 12 bases map to TRBD1. The CDR3, as DNA: TGTGCCAGCTCCCCGGGACAGGGGGCGTCGGACATTCAGTACTTC. It translates to CASSPGQGASDIQYF.